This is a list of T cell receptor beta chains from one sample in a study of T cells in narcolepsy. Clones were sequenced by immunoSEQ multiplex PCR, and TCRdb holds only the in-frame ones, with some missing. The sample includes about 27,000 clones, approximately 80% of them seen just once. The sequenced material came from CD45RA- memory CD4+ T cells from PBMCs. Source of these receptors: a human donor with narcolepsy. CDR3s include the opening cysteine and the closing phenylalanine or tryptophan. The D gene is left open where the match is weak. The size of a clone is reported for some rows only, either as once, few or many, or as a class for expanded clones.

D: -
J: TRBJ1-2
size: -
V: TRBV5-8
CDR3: CASSLIGSGGYTF
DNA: TGTGCCAGCAGCTTAATTGGCTCGGGAGGCTACACCTTC

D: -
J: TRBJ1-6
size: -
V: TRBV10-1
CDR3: CASSEVRNSPLHF
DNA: TGCGCCAGCAGTGAGGTTAGGAATTCACCCCTCCACTTT

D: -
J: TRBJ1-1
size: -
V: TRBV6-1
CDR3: CATTRELNTEAFF
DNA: TGTGCCACCACCCGGGAGTTGAACACTGAAGCTTTCTTT

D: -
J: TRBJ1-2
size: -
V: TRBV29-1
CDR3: CSVKSDGAYGYTF
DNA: TGCAGCGTGAAAAGCGACGGGGCCTATGGCTACACCTTC

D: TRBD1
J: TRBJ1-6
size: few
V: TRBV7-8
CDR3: CASSQGQYNSPLHF
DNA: TGTGCCAGCAGCCAGGGACAGTATAATTCACCCCTCCACTTT

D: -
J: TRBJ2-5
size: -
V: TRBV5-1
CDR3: CASSRDAGLQETQYF
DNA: TGCGCCAGCAGTCGTGACGCGGGATTACAAGAGACCCAGTACTTC

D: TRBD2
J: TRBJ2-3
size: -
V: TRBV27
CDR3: CASRNSGGTNTDTQYF
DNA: TGTGCCAGCAGAAATAGCGGGGGGACTAACACAGATACGCAGTATTTT

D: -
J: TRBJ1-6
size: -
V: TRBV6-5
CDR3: CASSYSTGRSSPLHF
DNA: TGTGCCAGCAGTTACTCGACCGGGAGAAGTTCACCCCTCCACTTT

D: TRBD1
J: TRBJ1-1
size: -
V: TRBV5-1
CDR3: CASSLGDRKPNTEAFF
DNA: TGCGCCAGCAGCCTAGGGGACAGAAAGCCGAACACTGAAGCTTTCTTT

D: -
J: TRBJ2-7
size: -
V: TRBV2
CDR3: CASSGQGGAEQYF
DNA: TGTGCCAGCAGTGGCCAGGGTGGCGCTGAGCAGTACTTC

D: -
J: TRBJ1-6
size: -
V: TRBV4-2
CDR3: CASSQESHGRDSPLHF
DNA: TGTGCCAGCAGCCAAGAGTCCCACGGAAGGGATTCACCCCTCCACTTT

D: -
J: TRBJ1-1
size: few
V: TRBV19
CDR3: CASSLRTDGGGVAFF
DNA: TGTGCCAGTAGTCTCCGGACAGATGGAGGGGGTGTCGCTTTCTTT

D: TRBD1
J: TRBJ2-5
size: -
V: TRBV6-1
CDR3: CASSPKGTGQETQYF
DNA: TGTGCCAGCAGTCCGAAAGGGACAGGGCAAGAGACCCAGTACTTC

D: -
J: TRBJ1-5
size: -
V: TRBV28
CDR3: CASSRDLNQPQHF
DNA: TGTGCCAGCAGTCGGGACCTCAATCAGCCCCAGCATTTT

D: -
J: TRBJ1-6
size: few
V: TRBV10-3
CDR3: CAISGEPLGIYSPLHF
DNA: TGTGCCATCAGTGGGGAACCTCTGGGGATTTATTCACCCCTCCACTTT

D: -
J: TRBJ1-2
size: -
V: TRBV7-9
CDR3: CASSPGFTYGYTF
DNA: TGTGCCAGCAGCCCAGGGTTTACCTATGGCTACACCTTC

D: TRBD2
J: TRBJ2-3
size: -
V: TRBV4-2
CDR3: CASSQDSGGPLGTDTQYF
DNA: TGTGCCAGCAGCCAAGATAGCGGGGGGCCGCTTGGCACAGATACGCAGTATTTT